Shown below are 20 T cell receptor beta chains from a single sample sequenced in a study of CD8+ T cells in alopecia areata (dated by TCRdb to the late 2010s). The meaning of the sample's time point label: around 22 weeks on oral tofacitinib. According to the study, the label for this sample's treatment or condition signals: oral pan-JAK inhibitor, 5-10 mg twice daily. The library came from the immunoSEQ multiplex PCR assay. RNA was extracted from all samples and reverse transcribed into cDNA as template for TCR sequencing. In TCRdb, the immuneACCESS table is reduced to in-frame sequences with V and J assigned. These tables do not hold every clone; where another copy was compared, an unresolved V gene accounts for under half, and the others remain unexplained. The sample has around 100,000 clones on record, around three fifths of them singletons. The ten largest make up 3% to 4% of the sample. Material: CD4+ T cells sorted from blood, obtained at week 24, from a patient treated with tofacitinib. Receptors originate from a human donor with alopecia areata.

This CDR3 reads CASSEKGSLTNTIYF. CDR3 nucleotide sequence: TGTGCCAGCAGTGAAAAGGGCAGCCTAACAAACACCATATATTTT. The rearrangement links TRBV25-1 to TRBJ1-3; D remains unclear. Germline V gene sequence: CDR1 MGHDK, CDR2 SYGVNS. The V and J ends lost 2 bases and 6 bases respectively, with 14 bases between them. This CDR3 is 15 amino acids long. Full variable domain (rest looked up from reference TRBV25-1 and TRBJ1-3): EADIYQTPRYLVIGTGKKITLECSQTMGHDKMYWYQQDPGMELHLIHYSYGVNSTEKGDLSSESTVSRIRTEHFPLTLESARPSHTSQYLCASSEKGSLTNTIYFGEGSWLTVV.

The V and J genes are TRBV11-2 and TRBJ2-7; no clear D. V shed 5 bases and J shed 7 bases, with 18 bases lying between them. This CDR3 is built from 14 residues. CDR1 SGHAT and CDR2 FQNNGV come from the germline V gene. The DNA of the CDR3 is TGTGCCAGCAGCCAATCTGTGGACGGGCGGGAGCAGTACTTC. Amino acids: CASSQSVDGREQYF.

The rearrangement joins TRBV29-1 to TRBJ2-7; the D is unclear. V lost 3 bases to trimming and J lost 5 bases, with 8 bases between them. Germline CDR1 reads SQVTM; CDR2 reads ANQGSEA. This CDR3 spans 11 amino acids. CDR3 region: CSVDGSHEQYF. For the CDR3, the DNA is TGCAGCGTTGACGGCAGCCACGAGCAGTACTTC.

The V and J genes are TRBV25-1 and TRBJ2-5, with D unclear. The ends were cut back, 4 bases at V and 1 base at J, with 7 bases in the middle. This CDR3 region has 13 residues. Germline V lookup: CDR1 MGHDK, CDR2 SYGVNS. The CDR3 coding sequence is TGTGCCAGCAGTGTTGAGGTCCAAGAGACCCAGTACTTC. As protein: CASSVEVQETQYF. Full variable domain (outside the CDR3, taken from reference TRBV25-1 and TRBJ2-5): EADIYQTPRYLVIGTGKKITLECSQTMGHDKMYWYQQDPGMELHLIHYSYGVNSTEKGDLSSESTVSRIRTEHFPLTLESARPSHTSQYLCASSVEVQETQYFGPGTRLLVL.

This clone was counted a few times. CDR3 region: CAWKAYQETQYF. In nucleotides, the CDR3 is TGTGCCTGGAAGGCGTACCAAGAGACCCAGTACTTC. V is TRBV30 and J is TRBJ2-5; unclear D gene. CDR3 length equals 12 residues. CDR1 is GTSNPN and CDR2 is SVGIG in the germline V gene (reference sequence). Trimming cost V 4 bases and J 0 bases, with 6 bases left between them.

V usage is TRBV11-1 and J usage is TRBJ1-1, with 8 bases that match TRBD1. CDR3 length: 15 amino acids. Germline-derived CDR1 and CDR2 are SGHAT and FQDESV (reference sequence). The trim removed 1 base at V and 6 bases at J, leaving 7 bases unmatched. The DNA for the CDR3 is TGTGCCAGCAGCTTAGTGGGGCAGGGGGCCTCTGAAGCTTTCTTT. It yields the protein CASSLVGQGASEAFF. The complete variable domain, with remaining parts taken from reference TRBV11-1 and TRBJ1-1, reads EAEVAQSPRYKITEKSQAVAFWCDPISGHATLYWYRQILGQGPELLVQFQDESVVDDSQLPKDRFSAERLKGVDSTLKIQPAELGDSAMYLCASSLVGQGASEAFFGQGTRLTVV.

The chain uses TRBV27 and TRBJ1-2, with D hard to call. This CDR3 is 15 amino acids long. Trimming shortened V by 2 bases and J by 8 bases, and 18 bases separated the two germline ends. From germline, CDR1 is MNHEY and CDR2 SMNVEV (reference sequence). The CDR3 reads CASSLNWAAVQGYTF. The DNA of the CDR3 is TGTGCCAGCAGTTTAAATTGGGCGGCAGTACAAGGCTACACCTTC.

This chain joins TRBV11-2 and TRBJ1-2; the match to TRBD1 covers 11 bases. V lost 1 base to trimming and J lost 4 bases; unmatched junction nucleotides: 5. The CDR3 consists of 16 residues. CDR1 is SGHAT and CDR2 is FQNNGV in the germline V gene. The CDR3 coding sequence is TGTGCCAGCAGCTTAGGCGGACAGGGGGCCTTCTATGGCTACACCTTC. This codes for CASSLGGQGAFYGYTF.

This chain uses TRBV7-2 with TRBJ2-5; D might be TRBD1 (5 bases). This CDR3 is 15 amino acids long. Trimming left V 0 bases short and J 5 bases short, with 13 bases between. Germline V gene data show CDR1 as SGHTA and CDR2 as FQGNSA. CDR3: CASSLAGLETETQYF. DNA of the CDR3: TGTGCCAGCAGCTTAGCGGGGCTGGAGACGGAGACCCAGTACTTC. Variable domain in full (rest from reference TRBV7-2 and TRBJ2-5): GAGVSQSPSNKVTEKGKDVELRCDPISGHTALYWYRQSLGQGLEFLIYFQGNSAPDKSGLPSDRFSAERTGGSVSTLTIQRTQQEDSAVYLCASSLAGLETETQYFGPGTRLLVL.

J is TRBJ1-6 and V is TRBV10-3; D remains unclear. The CDR3 extends over 14 amino acids. CDR1 ENHRY and CDR2 SYGVKD come from the germline V gene. V dropped 2 bases and J dropped 6 bases, with 8 bases sitting between them. For the CDR3, the DNA is TGTGCCATCAGTGAGGAAACAGCTAATTCACCCCTCCACTTT. Residues: CAISEETANSPLHF.

The chain recombines TRBV10-3 with TRBJ1-5; a weak D match, TRBD1 (5 bases). CDR3 length: 13 residues. Trimming pared 8 bases from V and 5 bases from J, leaving 13 bases between. Looked up from germline, CDR1 is ENHRY and CDR2 is SYGVKD. In DNA, the CDR3 is TGTGCCATCGGAATGACGGGGGATCAGCCCCAGCATTTT. Encoded protein: CAIGMTGDQPQHF.

This clone was detected a few times. This rearrangement joins TRBV4-2 to TRBJ1-2; a weak D match, TRBD1 (5 bases). The CDR3 contains 14 residues. Trimming stripped 0 bases from V and 8 bases from J, with 13 bases between. The germline CDR1 and CDR2 sequences are LGHNA and YNFKEQ. This chain's CDR3 is CASSQDGTVRGYTF. The CDR3 DNA reads TGTGCCAGCAGCCAAGATGGGACGGTGAGAGGCTACACCTTC.

The chain carries TRBV29-1 and TRBJ1-5, with D possibly being TRBD1 (6 bases). The V gene lost 5 bases and the J gene lost 1 base, with 12 bases spanning the gap. The germline CDR1 and CDR2 sequences are SQVTM and ANQGSEA. This CDR3 contains 14 residues. The CDR3 coding sequence is TGCAGCGTTCGGGGGGCGCAGAGCAATCAGCCCCAGCATTTT. It specifies CSVRGAQSNQPQHF.

The chain carries TRBV7-2 and TRBJ1-2; weak D call: TRBD1 (6 bases). CDR3 length: 15 amino acids. Per the germline V gene, CDR1 is SGHTA and CDR2 is FQGNSA. The ends were cut back, 6 bases at V and 7 bases at J, with 21 bases in the middle. CDR3: CASSPTQGSFGGYTF. CDR3 DNA sequence: TGTGCCAGCAGTCCAACTCAGGGGTCTTTTGGTGGCTACACCTTC.

The V and J genes are TRBV10-3 and TRBJ1-2; maybe TRBD1 (5 bases). The CDR3 is 13 residues long. V lost 2 bases and J 7 bases, leaving 11 bases between the germline ends. Germline V gene sequence: CDR1 ENHRY, CDR2 SYGVKD. The CDR3: CAISERGEAGYTF. For the CDR3, the DNA is TGTGCCATCAGTGAGCGAGGGGAAGCTGGCTACACCTTC.

The V and J genes are TRBV11-1 and TRBJ1-1; 7 bases fit TRBD1. Germline lookup yields CDR1 SGHAT and CDR2 FQDESV (reference sequence). The CDR3 length is 13 residues. The V and J ends lost 6 bases and 3 bases, in that order; junction bases with no gene match: 4. The CDR3 spells CASRFGTDTEAFF. The CDR3 region has the DNA TGTGCCAGCAGATTTGGGACAGACACTGAAGCTTTCTTT.

The V call is TRBV5-1, the J call TRBJ2-3, with D perhaps TRBD1 (7 bases). V gave up 8 bases and J gave up 1 base, with 26 bases separating them. This CDR3 region has 18 residues. Germline CDR1 is SGHRS and CDR2 is YFSETQ. The CDR3 protein is CASGGGGEAAGRTDTQYF. In nucleotides, the CDR3 is TGCGCCAGTGGTGGAGGGGGCGAAGCGGCCGGACGCACAGATACGCAGTATTTT.

This clone was counted only a few times. This chain links TRBV2 with TRBJ1-2; D ambiguous. V was pared by 10 bases and J by 8 bases, with 17 bases between. This CDR3 is 12 amino acids long. Per the germline V gene, CDR1 is SNHLY and CDR2 is FYNNEI. CDR3 residues: CATTGEEDGYTF. DNA for the CDR3: TGTGCCACCACGGGAGAGGAAGACGGCTACACCTTC.

This clone was seen many times. The CDR3: CASSPEGEQFF. The CDR3 DNA reads as TGTGCCAGCAGCCCGGAGGGTGAGCAGTTCTTC. V and J are TRBV11-2 and TRBJ2-1; weak D call: TRBD2 (6 bases). The CDR3 is 11 residues long. Trimming took 5 bases from V and 9 from J, leaving 8 bases between them. The germline gives CDR1 SGHAT, CDR2 FQNNGV. Looking up the rest from reference TRBV11-2 and TRBJ2-1 gives the full variable domain: EAGVAQSPRYKIIEKRQSVAFWCNPISGHATLYWYQQILGQGPKLLIQFQNNGVVDDSQLPKDRFSAERLKGVDSTLKIQPAKLEDSAVYLCASSPEGEQFFGPGTRLTVL.

The rearrangement joins TRBV7-2 to TRBJ2-7; possible D gene TRBD1, 6 bases. CDR1 is SGHTA, CDR2 FQGNSA, per germline. The CDR3 runs to 14 residues. Trimming pared 4 bases from V and 1 base from J, leaving 11 bases between. CDR3 sequence: CASSSLTGSYEQYF. The CDR3 DNA is TGTGCCAGCAGCTCCCTGACAGGTTCCTACGAGCAGTACTTC.